The rows below give T cell receptor beta chains drawn from one sample of a study of blood T cells in healthy people across ages. TCRdb passed the 5' RACE reads through MiXCR, listing each CDR3 protein once. The sample carries about 570,000 distinct CDR3 sequences, 27% recorded once. Sequencing used blood. All receptors come from a woman in her seventies in good health. Both conserved end residues are part of each CDR3. D genes are given only for firm matches. Where a row states a size, it is once, few, many or the class of an expanded clone; other rows omit it.

V	size	J	D	DNA	CDR3
TRBV12-3/TRBV12-4	NA	TRBJ1-3	TRBD1	TGTGCCAGCAGACCCGGGACAGTCTCTGGAAACACCATATATTTT	CASRPGTVSGNTIYF
TRBV7-9	few	TRBJ1-4	NA	TGTGCCAGCAGCCCCAACCGTCGGCAAGGTGAAAAACTGTTTTTT	CASSPNRRQGEKLFF
TRBV7-2	NA	TRBJ1-1	NA	TGTGCCAGCAGCTTAGGACAGCCCGGGTCCCAAGAAGCTTTCTTT	CASSLGQPGSQEAFF
TRBV7-2	NA	TRBJ2-3	TRBD2	TGTGCCAGCGCCCTCTCTTCAGCGGGGTACAGGGATACGCAGTATTTT	CASALSSAGYRDTQYF
TRBV7-7	NA	TRBJ2-5	TRBD1	TGTGCCAGCAGCAACACCGGGACAGCAGAAGAGACCCAGTACTTC	CASSNTGTAEETQYF
TRBV5-1	few	TRBJ1-4	NA	TGCGCCAGCAGCCCGGGGGGGACCTTTAATGAAAAACTGTTTTTT	CASSPGGTFNEKLFF
TRBV5-1	few	TRBJ1-4	NA	TGCGCCAGCAGCTTCGACAGTGAGAATGAAAAACTGTTTTTT	CASSFDSENEKLFF
TRBV14	NA	TRBJ2-7	NA	TGTGCCAGCAGCCAAGAGACGACTTACGAGCAGTACTTC	CASSQETTYEQYF
TRBV10-2	NA	TRBJ2-7	NA	TGCGCCAGCAGGTCGAACGAGGAGGAGCAGTACTTC	CASRSNEEEQYF
TRBV6-4	NA	TRBJ2-1	NA	TGTGCCTGCAGTGAGGACTCCACCACCTACAATGAGCAGTTCTTC	CACSEDSTTYNEQFF
TRBV10-3	few	TRBJ1-4	TRBD1	TGTGCCATCAGCCGATTCCAGGGGGCGGCCGCAACTAATGAAAAACTGTTTTTT	CAISRFQGAAATNEKLFF
TRBV9	few	TRBJ1-4	NA	TGTGCCAGCAGCCATCTGATGGAGGGTGAAAAACTGTTTTTT	CASSHLMEGEKLFF
TRBV11-1	NA	TRBJ2-5	NA	TGTGCCAGCAGCCTTAGCGCGTTCGGGGAGACCCAGTACTTC	CASSLSAFGETQYF
TRBV6-2/TRBV6-3	NA	TRBJ2-6	NA	TGTGCCAGCCGCCGTCGGGGGTCTGGGGCCAACGTCCTGACTTTC	CASRRRGSGANVLTF
TRBV11-1	NA	TRBJ2-5	NA	TGTGCCAGCAGCTTTAGGTCAGGACCCTCGGAGACCCAGTACTTC	CASSFRSGPSETQYF
TRBV5-1	NA	TRBJ1-1	TRBD1	TGCGCCAGCAGCGTTGGACAGGAGAACACTGAAGCTTTCTTT	CASSVGQENTEAFF
TRBV29-1	few	TRBJ2-5	NA	TGCAGCGTGCAAAAGCCGGGCTCGAGCGAGACCCAGTACTTC	CSVQKPGSSETQYF